This T cell receptor (beta chain) emerged from a study of shared clonotypes between healthy human individuals. Produced via immunoSEQ multiplex PCR; TCRdb's table is partial and in-frame only. Among about a million clones listed, roughly 80% were seen once. This CDR3 is 14 amino acids long. Germline V CDR1 and CDR2: MNHEY, SVGAGI. Trimming pared 6 bases from V and 4 bases from J, leaving 15 bases between. The origin of this receptor is a man between 18 and 35 years old in good health. The sequencing input was memory CD4+ T cells sorted from blood. The subset denotes: CD45RA-negative fraction. J is TRBJ1-2 and V is TRBV6-5; no clear D gene. The CDR3 spells CASSSLGDTYGYTF. The CDR3 region has the DNA TGTGCCAGCAGCAGCCTTGGGGATACCTATGGCTACACCTTC.